A single count supports the clone carrying this TCR beta chain. Its antigen is not identified. This sample was taken from a study of shared clonotypes between healthy human individuals. Findings and limits, study-wide: With a handful of donors compared, about 5% of naive CD4 clonotypes were shared. Only blood was sampled, and tissue TCR repertoires likely differ from blood ones. Having only a few donors restricted how much genetic and exposure-history diversity was captured.

Genomic DNA (from each subset) was split evenly across several immunoSEQ plates. Only in-frame clones appear in the TCRdb table, and some are missing; sequencing was by immunoSEQ multiplex PCR. The repertoire holds roughly 810,000 clones, with about 96% as singletons. Naive CD8 cells were CD45RO-negative, positively selected for CCR7, excluding terminally differentiated effector memory CD45RA+ cells. After removal of 6 bases from V and 5 bases from J, the junction contained 16 bases not matched to a gene. Germline CDR1 SQVTM, CDR2 ANQGSEA. The CDR3 spans 16 residues. Sequencing was done on a sample of naive CD8+ T cells sorted from blood. This chain links TRBV29-1 with TRBJ2-5, with TRBD2 matching over 9 bases. This receptor was identified in a man aged 25 to 40 in good health. The CDR3 protein is CSVVGREGRVFETQYF. DNA of the CDR3: TGCAGCGTCGTGGGGCGGGAGGGCCGAGTGTTCGAGACCCAGTACTTC.